Listed here are 10 T cell receptor beta chains from one sample, sequenced in a study of shared clonotypes between healthy human individuals. Generated by immunoSEQ multiplex PCR, the TCRdb table keeps only in-frame clones and is missing some. The table lists some 2.3 million clones, about 92% of them singletons. Sequencing was done on a sample of naive CD4+ T cells from PBMCs. Sample subset: CD45RA+ positively selected. The origin of the receptors is a man younger than 35 in good health. Some clones in this sample may be carry-over from other donors' samples.

The chain carries TRBV7-2 and TRBJ2-5; D may be TRBD2 (6 bases). The CDR3 runs 15 residues. V was cut by 1 base and J by 7 bases, with 16 bases left in between. Germline CDR1 is SGHTA and CDR2 is FQGNSA. CDR3 nucleotide sequence: TGTGCCAGCAGCTTAGACGCGCTAGCGAGGGGGACCCAGTACTTC. Amino acids: CASSLDALARGTQYF.

V usage is TRBV7-9 and J usage is TRBJ2-1; 8 bases match TRBD1. J gave up 4 bases and V 5 bases, and 4 bases lay outside the gene matches. This CDR3 has 14 amino acids. CDR1 SEHNR and CDR2 FQNEAQ come from the germline V gene (reference sequence). The CDR3 DNA is TGTGCCAGCAGCCAATGGGACAGGTACAATGAGCAGTTCTTC. This encodes CASSQWDRYNEQFF. The full variable domain, its missing parts supplied by reference TRBV7-9 and TRBJ2-1, is DTGVSQNPRHKITKRGQNVTFRCDPISEHNRLYWYRQTLGQGPEFLTYFQNEAQLEKSRLLSDRFSAERPKGSFSTLEIQRTEQGDSAMYLCASSQWDRYNEQFFGPGTRLTVL.

In its sample, this clone was seen once. CDR3 DNA: TGTGCCAGCAGCTTAGCCGGGAACTATGGCTACACCTTC. It translates to CASSLAGNYGYTF. This chain connects TRBV11-1 to TRBJ1-2; D unclear. The CDR3 covers 13 residues. In germline, CDR1 is SGHAT, CDR2 FQDESV (reference sequence). Trimming pared 0 bases from V and 2 bases from J, leaving 4 bases between.

The chain joins TRBV7-2 to TRBJ1-5; D unclear. The CDR3 extends over 13 amino acids. Trimming left V 0 bases short and J 4 bases short, with 4 bases between. Germline V gene data show CDR1 as SGHTA and CDR2 as FQGNSA. The CDR3 bases are TGTGCCAGCAGCTTAGCGCAGAATCAGCCCCAGCATTTT. Amino acids: CASSLAQNQPQHF.

V gene TRBV5-6 combines with J gene TRBJ1-1; tentative D call: TRBD1 (6 bases). V was shortened by 4 bases and J by 5 bases, with 18 bases between the two germline ends. The V gene's germline CDR1 is SGHDT and CDR2 YYEEEE. The CDR3 contains 15 residues. DNA of the CDR3: TGTGCCAGCAGCGTCAGGGGAGGGATTGGAACTGAAGCTTTCTTT. This encodes CASSVRGGIGTEAFF.

V and J are TRBV2 and TRBJ1-2; unclear D gene. The CDR3 spans 13 residues. Trimming shortened V by 2 bases and J by 5 bases, and 9 bases separated the two germline ends. The V gene's germline CDR1 is SNHLY and CDR2 FYNNEI. CDR3 region: CASSERAAYGYTF. For the CDR3, the DNA is TGTGCCAGCAGTGAACGGGCTGCTTATGGCTACACCTTC. Full variable domain (rest looked up from reference TRBV2 and TRBJ1-2): EPEVTQTPSHQVTQMGQEVILRCVPISNHLYFYWYRQILGQKVEFLVSFYNNEISEKSEIFDDQFSVERPDGSNFTLKIRSTKLEDSAMYFCASSERAAYGYTFGSGTRLTVV.

This clone has a handful of counts. The rearrangement links TRBV28 to TRBJ1-4; no definite D call. Germline loops: CDR1 MDHEN, CDR2 SYDVKM. This CDR3 has 14 amino acids. Trimming cost V 7 bases and J 3 bases, with 12 bases left between them. For the CDR3, the DNA is TGTGCCAGCACCCTCCGAGGGTCTAATGAAAAACTGTTTTTT. This encodes CASTLRGSNEKLFF.

The genes are TRBV5-1 and TRBJ2-3; D remains unclear. The CDR3 length is 16 residues. Germline V gene lookup returns CDR1 SGHRS and CDR2 YFSETQ. With 4 bases removed from V and 2 bases from J, the gap between germline ends came to 17 bases. The CDR3 here is CASSLGRAVITDTQYF. The CDR3 nucleotides are TGCGCCAGCAGCCTCGGGCGCGCGGTTATCACAGATACGCAGTATTTT.

The gene calls are TRBV7-8 and TRBJ1-1, with D possibly matching TRBD1 (5 bases). V shed 5 bases and J shed 1 base, with 14 bases lying between them. Germline CDR1 is SGHVS and CDR2 is FQNEAQ. The CDR3 extends over 15 amino acids. The CDR3 loop is CASSPSWGENTEAFF. The CDR3 nucleotides read TGTGCCAGCAGCCCATCTTGGGGGGAGAACACTGAAGCTTTCTTT.

Remarks on this clone: The junction departs from the called germline gene at one end, perhaps through a read error. The rearrangement joins TRBV30 to TRBJ2-5; possibly TRBD2 for D (6 bases). The CDR3 runs to 12 residues. Germline values: CDR1 GTSNPN, CDR2 SVGIG (reference sequence). The CDR3 reads CAWSVRLENQYF. In DNA form, the CDR3 reads TGTGCCTGGAGTGTACGACTAGAGAACCAGTACTTC.